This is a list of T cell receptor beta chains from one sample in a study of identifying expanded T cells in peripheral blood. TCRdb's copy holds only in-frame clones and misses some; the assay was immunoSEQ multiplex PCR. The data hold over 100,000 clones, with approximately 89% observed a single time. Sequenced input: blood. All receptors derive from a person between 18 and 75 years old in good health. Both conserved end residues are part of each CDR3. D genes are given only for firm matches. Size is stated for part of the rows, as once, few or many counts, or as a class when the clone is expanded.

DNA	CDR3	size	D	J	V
TGCGCCAGCAATCCCACGCCTAGTCCAGAGACCCAGTACTTC	CASNPTPSPETQYF	NA	NA	TRBJ2-5	TRBV5-1
TGTGCCAGCAGCACGACAGGGCATGAATATAATTCACCCCTCCACTTT	CASSTTGHEYNSPLHF	NA	TRBD1	TRBJ1-6	TRBV9
TGTGCCAGCACCCCCCCGGACAGGGCGGGAAGGGCTGAAGCTTTCTTT	CASTPPDRAGRAEAFF	NA	TRBD1	TRBJ1-1	TRBV7-8
TGTGCCAGCAGCACCGGACAGCAAGCTTATAGCAATCAGCCCCAGCATTTT	CASSTGQQAYSNQPQHF	NA	NA	TRBJ1-5	TRBV7-8
TGTGCCAGCGACGGACAGGGGGAAACTAATGAAAAACTGTTTTTT	CASDGQGETNEKLFF	NA	TRBD1	TRBJ1-4	TRBV25-1
TGTGCCATCGCGACAGCTCCTAACTATGGCTACACCTTC	CAIATAPNYGYTF	NA	NA	TRBJ1-2	TRBV10-3
TGTGCCAGTAGTACCCCGGGACAGCGGCCTAACTATGGCTACACCTTC	CASSTPGQRPNYGYTF	NA	TRBD1	TRBJ1-2	TRBV19
TGTGCCAGTAGTATAGGGAGGGCCGAATACGAGCAGTACTTC	CASSIGRAEYEQYF	NA	NA	TRBJ2-7	TRBV19
TGTGCCAGCAGCTACAGGGTGACCGGAAACACCATATATTTT	CASSYRVTGNTIYF	few	NA	TRBJ1-3	TRBV5-6
TGTGCCAGCAGTGTTTACTCTGAAGCTTTCTTT	CASSVYSEAFF	NA	NA	TRBJ1-1	TRBV2
TGTGCCAGCAGTTATCAGGATAACACTGAAGCTTTCTTT	CASSYQDNTEAFF	NA	NA	TRBJ1-1	TRBV6-5
TGTGCCAGCAGTCAAACTCAGGGGGCGACAGGCTACACCTTC	CASSQTQGATGYTF	NA	TRBD1	TRBJ1-2	TRBV6-5